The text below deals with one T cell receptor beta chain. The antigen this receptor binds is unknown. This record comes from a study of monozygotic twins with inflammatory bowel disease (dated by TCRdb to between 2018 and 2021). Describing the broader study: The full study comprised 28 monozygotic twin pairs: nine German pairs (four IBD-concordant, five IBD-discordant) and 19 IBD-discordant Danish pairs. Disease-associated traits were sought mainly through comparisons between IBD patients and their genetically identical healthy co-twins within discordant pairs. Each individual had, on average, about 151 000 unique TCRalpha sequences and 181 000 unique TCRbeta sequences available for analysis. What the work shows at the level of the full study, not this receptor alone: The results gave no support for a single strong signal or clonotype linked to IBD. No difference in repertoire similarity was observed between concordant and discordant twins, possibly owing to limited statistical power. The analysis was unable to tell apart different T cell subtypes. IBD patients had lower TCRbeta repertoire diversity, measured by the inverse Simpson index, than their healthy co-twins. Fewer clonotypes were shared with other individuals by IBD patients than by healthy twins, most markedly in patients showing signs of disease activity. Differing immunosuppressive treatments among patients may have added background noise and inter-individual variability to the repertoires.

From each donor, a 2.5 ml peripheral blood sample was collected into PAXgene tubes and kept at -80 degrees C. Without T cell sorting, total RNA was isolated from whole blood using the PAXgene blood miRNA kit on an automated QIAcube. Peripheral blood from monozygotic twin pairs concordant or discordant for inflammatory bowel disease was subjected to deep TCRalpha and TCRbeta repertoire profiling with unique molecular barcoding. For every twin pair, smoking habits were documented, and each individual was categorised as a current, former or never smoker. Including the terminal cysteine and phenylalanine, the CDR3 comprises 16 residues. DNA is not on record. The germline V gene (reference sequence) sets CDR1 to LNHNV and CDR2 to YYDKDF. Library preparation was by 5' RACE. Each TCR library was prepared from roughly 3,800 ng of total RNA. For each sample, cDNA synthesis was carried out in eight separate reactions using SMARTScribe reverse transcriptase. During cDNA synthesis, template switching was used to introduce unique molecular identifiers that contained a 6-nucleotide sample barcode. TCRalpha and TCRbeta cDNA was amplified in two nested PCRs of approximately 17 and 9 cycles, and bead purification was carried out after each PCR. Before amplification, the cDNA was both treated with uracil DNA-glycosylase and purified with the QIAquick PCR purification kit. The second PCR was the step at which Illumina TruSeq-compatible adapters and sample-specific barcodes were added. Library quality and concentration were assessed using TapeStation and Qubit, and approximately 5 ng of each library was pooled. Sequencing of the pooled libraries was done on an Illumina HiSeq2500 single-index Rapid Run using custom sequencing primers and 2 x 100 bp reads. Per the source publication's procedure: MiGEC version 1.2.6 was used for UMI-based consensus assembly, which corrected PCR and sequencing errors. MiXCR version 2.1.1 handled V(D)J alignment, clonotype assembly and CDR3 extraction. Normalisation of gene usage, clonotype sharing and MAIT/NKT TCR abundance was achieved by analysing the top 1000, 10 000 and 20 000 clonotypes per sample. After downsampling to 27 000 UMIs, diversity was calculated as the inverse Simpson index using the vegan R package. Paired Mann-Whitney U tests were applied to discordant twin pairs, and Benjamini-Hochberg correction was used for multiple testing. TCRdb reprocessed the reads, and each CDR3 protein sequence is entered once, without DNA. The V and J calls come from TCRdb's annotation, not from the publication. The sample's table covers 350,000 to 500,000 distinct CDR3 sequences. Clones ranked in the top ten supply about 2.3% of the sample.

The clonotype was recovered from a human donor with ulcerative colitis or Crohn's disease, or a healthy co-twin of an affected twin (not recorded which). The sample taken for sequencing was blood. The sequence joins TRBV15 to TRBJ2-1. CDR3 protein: CATSRDKWDRGNEQFF.